A selection of T cell receptor beta chains follows, all from one sample in a study of T cells in Graves' hyperthyroidism and ophthalmopathy. Via MiXCR, TCRdb re-called the multiplex PCR reads, giving one row per CDR3 protein. This table holds roughly 420,000 distinct CDR3 sequences, about a sixth found once. Sequenced sample: blood. These receptors all stem from a woman aged 18 to 35 with Graves' hyperthyroidism. The CDR3 runs from the conserved cysteine through the conserved F or W. Each record gives: clone size, D gene, J gene, V gene, CDR3 DNA, CDR3 protein. D genes are given only for firm matches. Expanded clones are given a class, and other clones once, few, many or no size at all.

clone size: many; D gene: TRBD2; J gene: TRBJ2-1; V gene: TRBV10-2; CDR3 DNA: TGCGCCAGCAGTGAGTGGGGGAAGGGTACAGCGGGAGGGTTCGATGAGCAGTTCTTC; CDR3 protein: CASSEWGKGTAGGFDEQFF
clone size: many; D gene: TRBD2; J gene: TRBJ2-3; V gene: TRBV2; CDR3 DNA: TGTGCCAGCAGTGAAGAGGTTAGCGGGGGTTCCACAGATACGCAGTATTTT; CDR3 protein: CASSEEVSGGSTDTQYF
clone size: few; D gene: NA; J gene: TRBJ1-2; V gene: TRBV29-1; CDR3 DNA: TGCAGCGGGCGGGGCTCGGATGGCTACACCTTC; CDR3 protein: CSGRGSDGYTF
clone size: many; D gene: TRBD1; J gene: TRBJ2-7; V gene: TRBV5-1; CDR3 DNA: TGCGCCAGCAGCTTGGGCCCTGGACAGGGGTTGTACGAGCAGTACTTC; CDR3 protein: CASSLGPGQGLYEQYF
clone size: few; D gene: NA; J gene: TRBJ2-1; V gene: TRBV6-2/TRBV6-3; CDR3 DNA: TGTGCCAGCACCGACCCTGGGAATGAGCAGTTCTTC; CDR3 protein: CASTDPGNEQFF
clone size: few; D gene: TRBD1; J gene: TRBJ2-4; V gene: TRBV18; CDR3 DNA: TGTGCCAGCTCGTTTACAGGGGATGCCAAAAACATTCAGTACTTC; CDR3 protein: CASSFTGDAKNIQYF
clone size: NA; D gene: TRBD2; J gene: TRBJ2-3; V gene: TRBV7-9; CDR3 DNA: TGTGCCAGCAGCCTACCTCCTCTCTTAAGGTCTCAGGGAGGGATCCAGTATTTT; CDR3 protein: CASSLPPLLRSQGGIQYF
clone size: NA; D gene: TRBD2; J gene: TRBJ2-3; V gene: TRBV7-2; CDR3 DNA: TGTGCCAGCAGCCCACTACTAGCGGGGTTAACAGATACGCAGTATTTT; CDR3 protein: CASSPLLAGLTDTQYF
clone size: NA; D gene: TRBD1; J gene: TRBJ1-1; V gene: TRBV20-1; CDR3 DNA: TGCAGTGCTGGGAGCCTAAGGGACAGGATTATAAGGATGAACACTGAAGCTTTCTTT; CDR3 protein: CSAGSLRDRIIRMNTEAFF
clone size: many; D gene: NA; J gene: TRBJ2-1; V gene: TRBV6-1; CDR3 DNA: TGTGCCAGCAGTGAAGAGGCGGACCCACTGATTTACTCCTACAATGAGCAGTTCTTC; CDR3 protein: CASSEEADPLIYSYNEQFF
clone size: NA; D gene: TRBD2; J gene: TRBJ2-1; V gene: TRBV7-2; CDR3 DNA: TGTGCCAGCAGCTTAGAGGGACTACCGTACAGTGAGCAGTTCTTC; CDR3 protein: CASSLEGLPYSEQFF
clone size: NA; D gene: NA; J gene: TRBJ2-1; V gene: TRBV10-3; CDR3 DNA: TGTGCCATCAGTGAATTGAGTGAGCAGTTCTTC; CDR3 protein: CAISELSEQFF
clone size: NA; D gene: TRBD1; J gene: TRBJ1-6; V gene: TRBV13; CDR3 DNA: TGTGCCAGCAGTTACTTTGCGACAGGGGGTAATTCACCCCTCCACTTT; CDR3 protein: CASSYFATGGNSPLHF
clone size: many; D gene: NA; J gene: TRBJ2-2; V gene: TRBV12-3/TRBV12-4; CDR3 DNA: TGTGCCAGCAGTTTCTCAGGCCACGGCGCCGGGGAGCTGTTTTTT; CDR3 protein: CASSFSGHGAGELFF
clone size: NA; D gene: NA; J gene: TRBJ1-5; V gene: TRBV19; CDR3 DNA: TGTGCCAGTGCTTTCGGAGGTCCTAGCAATCAGCCCCAGCATTTT; CDR3 protein: CASAFGGPSNQPQHF
clone size: few; D gene: TRBD1; J gene: TRBJ2-4; V gene: TRBV20-1; CDR3 DNA: TGCAGTGCTGGGGGTGGACAGGGGAGAGCCAAAAACATTCAGTACTTC; CDR3 protein: CSAGGGQGRAKNIQYF
clone size: few; D gene: NA; J gene: TRBJ2-3; V gene: TRBV10-1; CDR3 DNA: TGCGCCAGCAGCCGAAGACTAGGTGTAGATACGCAGTATTTT; CDR3 protein: CASSRRLGVDTQYF
clone size: many; D gene: NA; J gene: TRBJ2-2; V gene: TRBV28; CDR3 DNA: TGTGCCAGCAGTTTTGGGGGGATTACCGGGGAGCTGTTTTTT; CDR3 protein: CASSFGGITGELFF
clone size: few; D gene: NA; J gene: TRBJ1-5; V gene: TRBV27; CDR3 DNA: TGTGCCAGCGGTCGGGGGGCTTCATATCAGCCCCAGCATTTT; CDR3 protein: CASGRGASYQPQHF
clone size: few; D gene: TRBD2; J gene: TRBJ2-1; V gene: TRBV19; CDR3 DNA: TGTGCCAGTATGGGGTTAGCGGGAGGTAATGAGCAGTTCTTC; CDR3 protein: CASMGLAGGNEQFF
clone size: many; D gene: TRBD1; J gene: TRBJ2-3; V gene: TRBV28; CDR3 DNA: TGTGCCAGCAGTTTCGTTTTGGGACAGGGTTGGGCAGATACGCAGTATTTT; CDR3 protein: CASSFVLGQGWADTQYF
clone size: many; D gene: NA; J gene: TRBJ2-1; V gene: TRBV24-1; CDR3 DNA: TGTGCCACCAGTGACGAAAGCGGCTCCTACAATGAGCAGTTCTTC; CDR3 protein: CATSDESGSYNEQFF
clone size: many; D gene: NA; J gene: TRBJ1-5; V gene: TRBV27; CDR3 DNA: TGTGCCAGCAGTTTATGGGGAACAGGAAATCAGCCCCAGCATTTT; CDR3 protein: CASSLWGTGNQPQHF
clone size: NA; D gene: NA; J gene: TRBJ1-1; V gene: TRBV29-1; CDR3 DNA: TGCAGCGTTGACGCACAGGGTATGAACACTGAAGCTTTCTTT; CDR3 protein: CSVDAQGMNTEAFF
clone size: many; D gene: NA; J gene: TRBJ2-1; V gene: TRBV3-1; CDR3 DNA: TGTGCCAGCAGCCAAGACGGTGCTGTGCGGAATGAGCAGTTCTTC; CDR3 protein: CASSQDGAVRNEQFF
clone size: many; D gene: NA; J gene: TRBJ1-1; V gene: TRBV24-1; CDR3 DNA: TGTGCCACCAGTGATTTCCGGGCGGAGGGGACCACTGAAGCTTTCTTT; CDR3 protein: CATSDFRAEGTTEAFF
clone size: few; D gene: TRBD1; J gene: TRBJ2-3; V gene: TRBV19; CDR3 DNA: TGTGCCAGTAGTGTGGGACAGAGACGTCCTCTCAGCACAGATACGCAGTATTTT; CDR3 protein: CASSVGQRRPLSTDTQYF
clone size: many; D gene: TRBD2; J gene: TRBJ2-1; V gene: TRBV20-1; CDR3 DNA: TGCAGTGCCCAGGGATGGGACAGCTTAAATCCTAGCGGGAGCTCCTACAATGAGCAGTTCTTC; CDR3 protein: CSAQGWDSLNPSGSSYNEQFF
clone size: NA; D gene: NA; J gene: TRBJ1-6; V gene: TRBV5-1; CDR3 DNA: TGCGCCAGCAGCTGGACAGACGATAAGTCACCCCTCCACTTT; CDR3 protein: CASSWTDDKSPLHF
clone size: many; D gene: NA; J gene: TRBJ1-2; V gene: TRBV3-1; CDR3 DNA: TGTGCCAGCAGGGACCGCCAGGGTCGAGGCTACACCTTC; CDR3 protein: CASRDRQGRGYTF
clone size: few; D gene: NA; J gene: TRBJ2-1; V gene: TRBV6-6; CDR3 DNA: TGTGCCAGCAGTTACTCAAGGGGTCGGAATGAGCAGTTCTTC; CDR3 protein: CASSYSRGRNEQFF
clone size: many; D gene: NA; J gene: TRBJ2-7; V gene: TRBV7-9; CDR3 DNA: TGTGCCAGCAGCGCCTCGGGGGTGCGGGAGCAGTACTTC; CDR3 protein: CASSASGVREQYF
clone size: NA; D gene: TRBD1; J gene: TRBJ1-2; V gene: TRBV10-3; CDR3 DNA: TGTGCCATCAGTGACCGGGGGCAGGGGGCCGGTGGCTACACCTTC; CDR3 protein: CAISDRGQGAGGYTF
clone size: many; D gene: TRBD1; J gene: TRBJ2-5; V gene: TRBV7-9; CDR3 DNA: TGTGCCAGCAGCGACGTTACAGGGGGTGGAGAGACCCAGTACTTC; CDR3 protein: CASSDVTGGGETQYF
clone size: many; D gene: NA; J gene: TRBJ1-5; V gene: TRBV2; CDR3 DNA: TGTGCCAGCAGCGGAGGGATGGGTTGGGGCCAGCCCCAGCATTTT; CDR3 protein: CASSGGMGWGQPQHF
clone size: many; D gene: TRBD1; J gene: TRBJ2-7; V gene: TRBV20-1; CDR3 DNA: TGCAGTGCTACAAAAACCGGGACAGGGAGATCCTACGAGCAGTACTTC; CDR3 protein: CSATKTGTGRSYEQYF
clone size: few; D gene: TRBD1; J gene: TRBJ1-2; V gene: TRBV5-1; CDR3 DNA: TGCGCCAGCAGCTCGGGCGGGACAGTAGAGGGCTACACCTTC; CDR3 protein: CASSSGGTVEGYTF
clone size: many; D gene: TRBD1; J gene: TRBJ2-7; V gene: TRBV18; CDR3 DNA: TGTGCCAGCTCACCGATTAGAGGACAGGGTGGGTACGAGCAGTACTTC; CDR3 protein: CASSPIRGQGGYEQYF